Detailed here is one T cell receptor beta chain. V was shortened by 1 base and J by 2 bases, with 14 bases between the two germline ends. This CDR3 contains 16 residues. Germline CDR1 LNHDA, CDR2 SQIVND (reference sequence). Sequencing used immunoSEQ multiplex PCR; TCRdb keeps in-frame clones, though not all of them. Of tens of thousands of clones in the sample, about 86% were seen once. This sample was taken from a study of OX40 agonist ivuxolimab in advanced cancers. Study overall: An agonistic anti-OX40 (CD134) antibody, ivuxolimab, was used to treat the patients.

The sampling schedule covered blood at baseline, cycle 4 day 1, and cycle 7 day 1. The TCR was taken from an adult with an advanced solid tumor such as melanoma, head and neck, liver or kidney cancer. The genes are TRBV19 and TRBJ2-5, with D perhaps TRBD1 (6 bases). The material was CD4+ or CD8+ T cells sorted from blood, obtained in a trial of the OX40 agonist ivuxolimab. The CDR3 sequence: CASSIVRTDLQETQYF. In DNA form, the CDR3 reads TGTGCCAGTAGTATAGTGCGGACAGACTTACAAGAGACCCAGTACTTC.